The T cell receptor beta chain described here comes from a study of blood T cells in healthy people across ages. The CDR3 consists of 18 residues. Germline assignment: CDR1 ENHRY and CDR2 SYGVKD. Alongside a J-beta primer mix, a sample-barcoded 5' primer served in a second PCR lasting about 7 to 11 cycles. TCRdb fed the 5' RACE reads into MiXCR, producing one record per CDR3 protein. The sample contains 650,000 to 950,000 distinct CDR3 sequences, around 45% of which appear only once. Note on this clonotype: At one end the junction does not follow the germline gene, possibly because of a read error.

Sequencing used blood. The clonotype originates from a man in his fifties or sixties in good health. The chain carries TRBV10-3 and TRBJ1-2; no clear D gene. DNA of the CDR3: TGTGCCATCAGTGAGGGGAGTGAGGAGGCCCGACCTAACTATGGCTGCGCCTTC. Its translation: CAISEGSEEARPNYGCAF.